A selection of T cell receptor beta chains follows, all from one sample in a study of monozygotic twins with inflammatory bowel disease. TCRdb derives one entry per CDR3 protein from the 5' RACE reads, leaving out DNA. The ten top clones account for about 2.4%, within a sample of some 150,000 distinct CDR3 sequences. Sequencing used blood. These receptors all stem from a human donor with ulcerative colitis or Crohn's disease, or a healthy co-twin of an affected twin (not recorded which). Each CDR3 is given with its conserved first and last residue. Fields, in order: J gene, V gene, CDR3 protein.

J: TRBJ2-1; V: TRBV5-1; CDR3: CASSLTSGSMHEQFF
J: TRBJ2-5; V: TRBV20-1; CDR3: CSARDSSTSGSRETQYF
J: TRBJ2-3; V: TRBV5-1; CDR3: CASWDGGTDAQYF
J: TRBJ1-3; V: TRBV10-3; CDR3: CAISTGPGNTIYF
J: TRBJ2-1; V: TRBV20-1; CDR3: CSSGSAAEGLHEQFF
J: TRBJ2-7; V: TRBV5-1; CDR3: CASSPKAPPIWEQYF
J: TRBJ1-3; V: TRBV12-3/TRBV12-4; CDR3: CASSPTVGGNTIYF
J: TRBJ2-3; V: TRBV20-1; CDR3: CSARETRTDTQYF
J: TRBJ1-1; V: TRBV5-1; CDR3: CASRRTGPLNTEAFF
J: TRBJ1-2; V: TRBV5-5; CDR3: CASSWGGGSRINYGYTF
J: TRBJ1-1; V: TRBV7-9; CDR3: CASSMDRGWTEAFF
J: TRBJ1-1; V: TRBV18; CDR3: CASSLSGTGGFHTEAFF
J: TRBJ2-1; V: TRBV7-8; CDR3: CASSLEGRWNEQFF
J: TRBJ2-1; V: TRBV29-1; CDR3: CSVSEEQEQFF
J: TRBJ1-1; V: TRBV6-5; CDR3: CASSYSGLVGTEAFF
J: TRBJ2-1; V: TRBV28; CDR3: CASSSSRGILAGSYNEQFF
J: TRBJ2-1; V: TRBV24-1; CDR3: CATSEPRQGGVEQFF
J: TRBJ2-1; V: TRBV7-2; CDR3: CASSLVEGNEQFF
J: TRBJ2-1; V: TRBV15; CDR3: CAIGRGANSGMKYNEQFF
J: TRBJ2-1; V: TRBV5-4; CDR3: CASSLDEKFYNEQFF
J: TRBJ2-3; V: TRBV3-1; CDR3: CASSQDGGSDTQYF
J: TRBJ2-1; V: TRBV20-1; CDR3: CSAQTSGVSYNEQFF
J: TRBJ2-5; V: TRBV20-1; CDR3: CSARDPVLGETQYF
J: TRBJ2-2; V: TRBV5-6; CDR3: CASSLVGAGETGELFF
J: TRBJ2-7; V: TRBV5-1; CDR3: CASSLGGASTYEQYF
J: TRBJ2-7; V: TRBV7-9; CDR3: CASSSRNYEQYF
J: TRBJ2-1; V: TRBV18; CDR3: CASSPQAGVDRQFF
J: TRBJ2-1; V: TRBV5-1; CDR3: CASSLGLAGGDEQFF
J: TRBJ1-2; V: TRBV6-2/TRBV6-3; CDR3: CASKPTGDYGYTF
J: TRBJ2-5; V: TRBV7-8; CDR3: CASSPTPGQETQYF
J: TRBJ2-3; V: TRBV12-3/TRBV12-4; CDR3: CASSLSGPVDTQYF
J: TRBJ1-2; V: TRBV18; CDR3: CASSPPRGAPGYTF
J: TRBJ1-1; V: TRBV11-1; CDR3: CASSTTPGQGAGGTEAFF
J: TRBJ1-6; V: TRBV20-1; CDR3: CSARETGSPGSSPLHF
J: TRBJ2-1; V: TRBV12-3/TRBV12-4; CDR3: CASRSEDEQFF
J: TRBJ1-1; V: TRBV27; CDR3: CASSLGGASEAFF
J: TRBJ1-2; V: TRBV5-5; CDR3: CASSLEGRYGYTF
J: TRBJ1-4; V: TRBV19; CDR3: CASAPTHLGGNSGKLFF
J: TRBJ2-1; V: TRBV7-3; CDR3: CASSSAPLGNNEQFF
J: TRBJ2-6; V: TRBV12-3/TRBV12-4; CDR3: CASRVTGTEFSGANVLTF
J: TRBJ2-7; V: TRBV24-1; CDR3: CATSDPRQTGRDEQYF
J: TRBJ2-5; V: TRBV5-1; CDR3: CASSLFRGNQETQYF
J: TRBJ2-3; V: TRBV20-1; CDR3: CSATPTSGRLADTQYF
J: TRBJ2-7; V: TRBV20-1; CDR3: CSARDGQGSVYEQYF
J: TRBJ2-7; V: TRBV10-3; CDR3: CALSDGLGTYEQYF
J: TRBJ2-7; V: TRBV7-2; CDR3: CASSLMAGPNHEQYF
J: TRBJ2-1; V: TRBV4-1; CDR3: CASSQVGQDNEQFF
J: TRBJ2-3; V: TRBV20-1; CDR3: CSAEARTSDTQYF
J: TRBJ1-2; V: TRBV7-3; CDR3: CASSLTANYGYTF
J: TRBJ2-5; V: TRBV4-1; CDR3: CASSRGTGRWETQYF
J: TRBJ1-4; V: TRBV30; CDR3: CAWGETVTNEKLFF
J: TRBJ1-5; V: TRBV19; CDR3: CASSGMGLINQPQHF
J: TRBJ1-5; V: TRBV5-1; CDR3: CASSYDGNQPQHF
J: TRBJ1-2; V: TRBV7-8; CDR3: CASSPLVAGGSNYGYTF
J: TRBJ2-7; V: TRBV20-1; CDR3: CSARERLAGHEQYF
J: TRBJ1-2; V: TRBV29-1; CDR3: CSVKSGLGYGYTF
J: TRBJ2-7; V: TRBV11-3; CDR3: CASSFGTRFDEQYF
J: TRBJ1-1; V: TRBV28; CDR3: CASTPGDRGYPIF
J: TRBJ2-1; V: TRBV28; CDR3: CASSRTRGGVNEQFF
J: TRBJ2-1; V: TRBV7-9; CDR3: CASSLGTPGTEYNEQFF